A selection of T cell receptor beta chains follows, all from one sample in a study of blood T cell repertoires in COVID-19. Measured with immunoSEQ multiplex PCR; TCRdb has only the in-frame clones, and not every one. The sample contains hundreds of thousands of clones, 81% of which appear only once. Source material: peripheral blood. These receptors all come from a woman older than 75 with COVID-19, enrolled during active disease. The CDR3 runs from the conserved cysteine through the conserved F or W. A D gene is named only where the DNA matches it firmly. Clone size is given for some rows only: seen once, a few or many times, or a class if the clone is expanded.

>TRBV7-8|TRBD2|TRBJ2-5|NA
CASSLAPGEGETQYF
TGTGCCAGCAGCTTAGCCCCTGGGGAGGGAGAGACCCAGTACTTC
>TRBV9|NA|TRBJ1-6|NA
CASSVETRNSPLHF
TGTGCCAGCAGCGTTGAGACGAGGAATTCACCCCTCCACTTT
>TRBV7-2|NA|TRBJ1-5|NA
CASSLGAGNFQPQHF
TGTGCCAGCAGCTTAGGGGCAGGGAATTTTCAGCCCCAGCATTTT
>TRBV2|TRBD2|TRBJ2-2|NA
CASSRLAGGLTNTGELFF
TGTGCCAGCAGTCGACTAGCGGGGGGGCTAACGAACACCGGGGAGCTGTTTTTT
>TRBV29-1|TRBD1|TRBJ1-1|NA
CSVQRDRRGNTEAFF
TGCAGCGTCCAACGGGACAGGAGAGGGAACACTGAAGCTTTCTTT
>TRBV12-5|NA|TRBJ2-5|NA
CASGLGTVYQETQYF
TGTGCTAGTGGTTTGGGGACAGTCTACCAAGAGACCCAGTACTTC
>TRBV9|NA|TRBJ2-5|NA
CASSARDSRLETQYF
TGTGCCAGCAGCGCACGGGACTCCCGCCTGGAGACCCAGTACTTC
>TRBV7-2|NA|TRBJ1-3|NA
CASSPRGSGNTIYF
TGTGCCAGCAGCCCCCGAGGCTCTGGAAACACCATATATTTT
>TRBV14|TRBD1|TRBJ2-3|NA
CASSQLTGPADTQYF
TGTGCCAGCAGCCAGCTGACAGGGCCAGCAGATACGCAGTATTTT
>TRBV10-3|TRBD2|TRBJ2-3|few
CAISPSGNTDTQYF
TGTGCCATCAGCCCTAGCGGGAACACAGATACGCAGTATTTT
>TRBV7-6|NA|TRBJ1-6|few
CASSNRVNNSPLHF
TGTGCCAGCAGCAACAGAGTGAATAATTCACCCCTCCACTTT